This T cell receptor (beta chain) was captured by sequencing in a study of cytotoxic CD8 clonotypes in ibrutinib-treated CLL. Findings of the study overall: Clonality climbed at ibrutinib response, then dropped toward baseline at progression. The clonality rise at ibrutinib response reflected private clonotype expansion. Pretreatment clonality was elevated relative to age-matched healthy donors and paralleled circulating CD8+ T-cell counts.

About this clone itself: Its antigen remains unknown.

The data were produced by immunoSEQ multiplex PCR, yet TCRdb's version contains in-frame clones alone and is incomplete. The sample comprises about 300,000 clones, roughly four fifths of which are singletons, and about 5.3% rests with the top ten. Germline V gene sequence: CDR1 ENHRY, CDR2 SYGVKD. After removal of 4 bases from V and 4 bases from J, the junction contained 8 bases not matched to a gene. The CDR3 has 15 residues. Libraries of TCR beta were made from 1.5 to 2.5 micrograms of genomic DNA that came from cryopreserved PBMCs. This clonotype was obtained from a human donor with chronic lymphocytic leukemia. The J gene is TRBJ1-2, the V gene TRBV10-3; 8 positions agree with TRBD1. The sequencing used PBMCs, collected at disease progression, from a patient treated with ibrutinib. CDR3 region: CAISVFGQGIYGYTF. The DNA of the CDR3 is TGTGCCATCAGTGTCTTCGGACAGGGAATCTATGGCTACACCTTC.